The clone carrying this T cell receptor (beta chain) was found once. The target antigen is unknown. The record originates from a study of blood T cells in healthy people across ages. Study results and limitations: Whereas aged donors had fewer naive CD4+ cells, long-lived donors had more of them and higher diversity.

It was with a sample-barcoded 5' primer and a J-beta primer mix that a second PCR of roughly 6 to 11 cycles was run. In TCRdb, the 5' RACE reads were re-called with MiXCR into one record per CDR3 protein. This table holds roughly 800,000 distinct CDR3 sequences, about three fifths found once. The CDR3 is 13 residues long. Germline loops: CDR1 DFQATT, CDR2 SNEGSKA (reference sequence). Material: blood. The chain has TRBV20-1 and TRBJ2-7; D is possibly TRBD2 (6 bases). The J call may be faulty, since TRBJ2-5 better matches the DNA end. The sequence came from a young man in good health. In DNA form, the CDR3 reads TGCAGTGCTAGAGATGGGCAGGAGGGGACCCAGTACTTC. Its protein product is CSARDGQEGTQYF.